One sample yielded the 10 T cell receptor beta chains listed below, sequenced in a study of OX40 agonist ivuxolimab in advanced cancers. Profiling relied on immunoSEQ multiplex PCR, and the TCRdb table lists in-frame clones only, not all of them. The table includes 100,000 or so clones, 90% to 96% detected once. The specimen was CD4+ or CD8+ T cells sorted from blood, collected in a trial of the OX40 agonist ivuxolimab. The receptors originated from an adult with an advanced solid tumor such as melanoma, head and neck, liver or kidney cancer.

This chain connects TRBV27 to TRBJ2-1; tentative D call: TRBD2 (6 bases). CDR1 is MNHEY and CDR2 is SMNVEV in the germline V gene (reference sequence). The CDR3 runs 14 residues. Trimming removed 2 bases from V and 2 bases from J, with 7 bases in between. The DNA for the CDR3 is TGTGCCAGCAGTTTAGTAGCGGCCTACAATGAGCAGTTCTTC. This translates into CASSLVAAYNEQFF.

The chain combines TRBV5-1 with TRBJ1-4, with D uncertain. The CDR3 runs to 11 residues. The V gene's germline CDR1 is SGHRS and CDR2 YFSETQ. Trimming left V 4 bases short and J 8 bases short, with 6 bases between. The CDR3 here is CASSLGEKLFF. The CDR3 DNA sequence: TGCGCCAGCAGCCTCGGGGAAAAACTGTTTTTT.

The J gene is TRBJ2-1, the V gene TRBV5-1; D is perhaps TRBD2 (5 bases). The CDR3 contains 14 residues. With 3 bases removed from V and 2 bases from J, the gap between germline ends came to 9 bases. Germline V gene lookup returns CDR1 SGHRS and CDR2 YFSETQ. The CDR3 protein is CASSWQEAYNEQFF. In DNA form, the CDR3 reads TGCGCCAGCAGCTGGCAGGAGGCCTACAATGAGCAGTTCTTC.

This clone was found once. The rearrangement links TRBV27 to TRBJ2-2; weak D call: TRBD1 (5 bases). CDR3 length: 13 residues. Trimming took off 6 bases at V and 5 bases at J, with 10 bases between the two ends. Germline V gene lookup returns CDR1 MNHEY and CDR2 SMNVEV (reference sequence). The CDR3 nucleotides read TGTGCCAGCAGGACAGCAGGGACCGGGGAGCTGTTTTTT. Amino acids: CASRTAGTGELFF.

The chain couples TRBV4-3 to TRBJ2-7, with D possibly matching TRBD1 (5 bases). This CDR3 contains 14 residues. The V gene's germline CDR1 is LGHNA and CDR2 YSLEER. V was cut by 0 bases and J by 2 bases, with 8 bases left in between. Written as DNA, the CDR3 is TGCGCCAGCAGCCAAGACTTAGGGGCCTACGAGCAGTACTTC. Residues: CASSQDLGAYEQYF.

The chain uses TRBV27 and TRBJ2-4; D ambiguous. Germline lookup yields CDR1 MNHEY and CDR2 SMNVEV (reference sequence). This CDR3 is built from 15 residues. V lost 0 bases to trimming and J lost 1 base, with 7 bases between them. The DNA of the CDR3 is TGTGCCAGCAGTTTATCAGCGTCCGCCAAAAACATTCAGTACTTC. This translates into CASSLSASAKNIQYF.

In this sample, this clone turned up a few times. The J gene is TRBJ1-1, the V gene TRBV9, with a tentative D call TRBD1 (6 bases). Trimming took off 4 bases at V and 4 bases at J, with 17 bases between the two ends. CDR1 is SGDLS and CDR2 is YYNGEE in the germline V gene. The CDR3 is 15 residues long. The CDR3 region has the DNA TGTGCCAGCAGCTTAGGGACATCGAGGGGCACTGAAGCTTTCTTT. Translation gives CASSLGTSRGTEAFF.

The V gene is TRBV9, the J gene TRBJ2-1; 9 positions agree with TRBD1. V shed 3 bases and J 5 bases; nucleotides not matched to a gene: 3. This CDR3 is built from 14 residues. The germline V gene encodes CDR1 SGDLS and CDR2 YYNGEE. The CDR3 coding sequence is TGTGCCAGCAGCGACTGGGACAGGGACAATGAGCAGTTCTTC. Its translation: CASSDWDRDNEQFF.

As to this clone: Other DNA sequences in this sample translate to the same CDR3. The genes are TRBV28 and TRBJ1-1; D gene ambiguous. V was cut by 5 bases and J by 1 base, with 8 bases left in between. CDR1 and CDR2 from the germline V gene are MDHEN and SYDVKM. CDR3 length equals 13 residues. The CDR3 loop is CASSLTENTEAFF. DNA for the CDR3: TGTGCCAGCAGTCTCACAGAGAACACTGAAGCTTTCTTT.

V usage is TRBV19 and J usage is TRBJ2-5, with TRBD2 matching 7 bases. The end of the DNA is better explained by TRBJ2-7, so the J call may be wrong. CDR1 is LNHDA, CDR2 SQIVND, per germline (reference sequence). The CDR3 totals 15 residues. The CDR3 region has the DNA TGTGCCAGTAGTACCACGGCTAGCGGATCCTACGAGCAGTACTTC. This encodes CASSTTASGSYEQYF.